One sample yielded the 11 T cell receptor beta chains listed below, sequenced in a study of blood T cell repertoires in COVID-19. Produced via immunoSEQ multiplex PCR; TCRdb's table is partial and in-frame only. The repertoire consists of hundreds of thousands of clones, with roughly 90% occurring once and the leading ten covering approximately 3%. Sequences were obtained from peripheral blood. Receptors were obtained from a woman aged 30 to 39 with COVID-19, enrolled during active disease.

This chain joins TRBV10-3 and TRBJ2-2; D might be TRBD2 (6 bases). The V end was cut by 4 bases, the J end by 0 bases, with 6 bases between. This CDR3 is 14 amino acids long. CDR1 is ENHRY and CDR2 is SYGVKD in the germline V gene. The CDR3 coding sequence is TGTGCCATCAGTGCGGGAGCGAACACCGGGGAGCTGTTTTTT. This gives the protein CAISAGANTGELFF.

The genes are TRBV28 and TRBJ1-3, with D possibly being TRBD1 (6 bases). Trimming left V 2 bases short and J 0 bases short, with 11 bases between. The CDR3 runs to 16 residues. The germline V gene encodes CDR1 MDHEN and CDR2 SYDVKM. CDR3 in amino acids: CASSLTGSFSGNTIYF. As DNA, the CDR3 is TGTGCCAGCAGTTTAACAGGGTCTTTCTCTGGAAACACCATATATTTT.

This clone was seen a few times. CDR3 region: CASSQQGGAEAFF. DNA for the CDR3: TGTGCCAGCAGCCAACAGGGAGGGGCTGAAGCTTTCTTT. The genes are TRBV6-4 and TRBJ1-1; D possibly corresponds to TRBD1 (6 bases). The CDR3 runs to 13 residues. CDR1 is MRHNA and CDR2 is SNTAGT in the germline V gene. V was clipped by 6 bases and J by 6 bases, with 14 bases between them.

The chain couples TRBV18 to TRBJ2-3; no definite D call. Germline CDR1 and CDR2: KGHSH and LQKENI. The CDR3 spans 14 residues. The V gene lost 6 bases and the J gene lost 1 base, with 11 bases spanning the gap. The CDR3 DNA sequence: TGTGCCAGCTCGCAACAAGAACGCACAGATACGCAGTATTTT. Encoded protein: CASSQQERTDTQYF. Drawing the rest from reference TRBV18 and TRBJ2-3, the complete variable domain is NAGVMQNPRHLVRRRGQEARLRCSPMKGHSHVYWYRQLPEEGLKFMVYLQKENIIDESGMPKERFSAEFPKEGPSILRIQQVVRGDSAAYFCASSQQERTDTQYFGPGTRLTVL.

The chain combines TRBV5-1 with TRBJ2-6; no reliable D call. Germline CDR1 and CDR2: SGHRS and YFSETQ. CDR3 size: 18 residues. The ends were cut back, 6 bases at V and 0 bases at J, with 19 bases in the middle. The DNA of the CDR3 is TGCGCCAGCACGTGGGTCGGCAGGCCCCTCTCTGGGGCCAACGTCCTGACTTTC. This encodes CASTWVGRPLSGANVLTF.

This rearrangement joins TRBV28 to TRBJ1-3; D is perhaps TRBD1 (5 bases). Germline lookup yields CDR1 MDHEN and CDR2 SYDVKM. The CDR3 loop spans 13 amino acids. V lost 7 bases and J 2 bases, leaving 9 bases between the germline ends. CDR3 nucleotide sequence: TGTGCCAGCATAAGGGGTACTGGAAACACCATATATTTT. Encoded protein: CASIRGTGNTIYF.

Here the CDR3 DNA reads TGTGCCAGCAGCGGCCTCACGGACCAAGAGACCCAGTACTTC. Encoded protein: CASSGLTDQETQYF. This sequence joins TRBV9 and TRBJ2-5; D not certain. The CDR3 sequence is 14 residues long. Looked up from germline, CDR1 is SGDLS and CDR2 is YYNGEE. V was pared by 3 bases and J by 0 bases, with 9 bases between. Using reference TRBV9 and TRBJ2-5 for the parts outside the CDR3, the full variable domain is DSGVTQTPKHLITATGQRVTLRCSPRSGDLSVYWYQQSLDQGLQFLIQYYNGEERAKGNILERFSAQQFPDLHSELNLSSLELGDSALYFCASSGLTDQETQYFGPGTRLLVL.

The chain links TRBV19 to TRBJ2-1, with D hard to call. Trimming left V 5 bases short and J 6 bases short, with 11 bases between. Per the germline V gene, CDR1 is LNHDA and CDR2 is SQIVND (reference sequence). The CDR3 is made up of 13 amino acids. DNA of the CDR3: TGTGCCAGTAGTCCCCCCCTCTCCAATGAGCAGTTCTTC. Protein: CASSPPLSNEQFF. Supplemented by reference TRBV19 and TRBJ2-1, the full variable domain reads DGGITQSPKYLFRKEGQNVTLSCEQNLNHDAMYWYRQDPGQGLRLIYYSQIVNDFQKGDIAEGYSVSREKKESFPLTVTSAQKNPTAFYLCASSPPLSNEQFFGPGTRLTVL.

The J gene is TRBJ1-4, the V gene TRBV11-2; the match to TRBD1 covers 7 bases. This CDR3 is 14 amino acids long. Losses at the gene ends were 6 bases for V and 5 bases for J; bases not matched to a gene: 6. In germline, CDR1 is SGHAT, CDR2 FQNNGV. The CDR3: CASSSGQRNEKLFF. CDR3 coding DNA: TGTGCCAGCAGTTCGGGACAGCGAAATGAAAAACTGTTTTTT. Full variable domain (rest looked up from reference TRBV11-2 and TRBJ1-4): EAGVAQSPRYKIIEKRQSVAFWCNPISGHATLYWYQQILGQGPKLLIQFQNNGVVDDSQLPKDRFSAERLKGVDSTLKIQPAKLEDSAVYLCASSSGQRNEKLFFGSGTQLSVL.

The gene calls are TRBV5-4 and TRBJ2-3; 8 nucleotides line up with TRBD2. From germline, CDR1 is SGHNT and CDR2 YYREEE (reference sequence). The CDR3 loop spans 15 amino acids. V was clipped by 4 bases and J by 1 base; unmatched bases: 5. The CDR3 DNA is TGTGCCAGCAGCCCGGACGGGAGGGGCACAGATACGCAGTATTTT. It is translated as CASSPDGRGTDTQYF.

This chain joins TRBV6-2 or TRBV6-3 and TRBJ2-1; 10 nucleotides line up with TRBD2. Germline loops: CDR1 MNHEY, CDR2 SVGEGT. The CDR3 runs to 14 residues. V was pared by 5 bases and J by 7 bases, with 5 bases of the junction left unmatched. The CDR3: CASSRAGGPNEQFF. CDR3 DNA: TGTGCCAGCAGTAGAGCGGGAGGGCCGAATGAGCAGTTCTTC.